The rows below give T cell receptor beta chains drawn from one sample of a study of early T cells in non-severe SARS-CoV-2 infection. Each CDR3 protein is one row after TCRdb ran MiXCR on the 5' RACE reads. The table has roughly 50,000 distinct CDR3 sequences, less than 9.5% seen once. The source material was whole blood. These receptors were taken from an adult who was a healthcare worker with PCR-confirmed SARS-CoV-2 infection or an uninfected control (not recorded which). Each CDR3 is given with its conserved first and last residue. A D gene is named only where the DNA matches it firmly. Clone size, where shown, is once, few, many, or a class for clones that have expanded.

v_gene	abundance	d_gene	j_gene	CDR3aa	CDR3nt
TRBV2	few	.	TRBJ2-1	CASRARVRYNEQFF	TGTGCCAGCAGGGCTAGAGTACGTTACAATGAGCAGTTCTTC
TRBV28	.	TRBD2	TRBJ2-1	CASRRGERTYNEQFF	TGTGCCAGCAGACGGGGGGAGCGGACCTACAATGAGCAGTTCTTC
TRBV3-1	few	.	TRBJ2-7	CANSQDNSYEQYF	TGTGCCAACAGCCAAGATAACAGCTACGAGCAGTACTTC
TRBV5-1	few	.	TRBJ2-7	CASLKAGRYEQYF	TGCGCCAGCCTTAAGGCAGGCCGCTACGAGCAGTACTTC
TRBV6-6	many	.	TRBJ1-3	CASSLRGAGNTIYF	TGTGCCAGCAGCTTACGTGGGGCTGGAAACACCATATATTTT
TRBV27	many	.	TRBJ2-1	CASIGRERGLGEQFF	TGTGCCAGCATTGGCCGGGAGAGGGGGCTTGGTGAGCAGTTCTTC
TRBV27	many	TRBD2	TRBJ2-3	CASSFSGGWGDTQYF	TGTGCCAGCAGTTTTAGCGGGGGGTGGGGAGATACGCAGTATTTT
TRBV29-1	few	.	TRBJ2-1	CSVDSGEQFF	TGCAGCGTGGATAGCGGTGAGCAGTTCTTC
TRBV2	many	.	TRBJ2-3	CASTVGTDTQYF	TGTGCCAGCACGGTTGGGACAGATACGCAGTATTTT
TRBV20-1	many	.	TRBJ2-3	CSARDPGQKTSTDTQYF	TGCAGTGCTAGAGATCCAGGGCAGAAAACTAGCACAGATACGCAGTATTTT
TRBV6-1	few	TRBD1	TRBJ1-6	CASDRDSLHLHF	TGTGCCAGCGATCGGGACAGTTTACACCTCCACTTT
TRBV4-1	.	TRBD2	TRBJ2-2	CASSHFTSGKNTGELFF	TGCGCCAGCAGCCATTTCACTAGCGGGAAAAACACCGGGGAGCTGTTTTTT
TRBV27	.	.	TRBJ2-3	CASSLTRFSTDTQYF	TGTGCCAGCAGTTTGACTAGATTTAGCACAGATACGCAGTACTTT
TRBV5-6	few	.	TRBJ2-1	CASTQYQNEQFF	TGTGCCAGCACACAGTACCAGAATGAGCAGTTCTTC
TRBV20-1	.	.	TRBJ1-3	CSARIVDENTIYF	TGCAGTGCTAGAATCGTAGACGAAAACACCATATATTTT
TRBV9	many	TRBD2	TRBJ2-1	CASSAGLAGVGYEQFF	TGTGCCAGCAGCGCGGGACTAGCGGGAGTTGGGTATGAGCAGTTCTTC
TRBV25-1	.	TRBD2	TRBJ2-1	CASSDVLVSGGSNEQFF	TGTGCCAGCAGTGATGTCCTTGTCAGCGGGGGTTCCAATGAGCAGTTCTTC
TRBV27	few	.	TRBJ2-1	CASSPGTINEQFF	TGTGCCAGCAGTCCCGGGACAATTAATGAGCAGTTCTTC
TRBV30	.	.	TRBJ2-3	CAWSVPGPYTQYF	TGTGCCTGGAGTGTACCCGGACCCTATACGCAGTATTTT
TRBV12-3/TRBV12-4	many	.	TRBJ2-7	CASKNSDGAYEQYF	TGTGCCAGTAAGAACTCTGACGGAGCCTACGAGCAGTACTTC